This paragraph covers one T cell receptor beta chain sequence. Antigen specificity is unknown. The data were taken from a study of CD8 T cells in Susac syndrome. Study-level findings and limits: The study's TCR sequencing and HLA analysis covered a relatively small number of individuals, and the study acknowledged this.

CD8+ and CD4+ blood T cells underwent TCR beta sequencing. Reverse transcription of roughly 0.5 to 1 ug RNA was performed with random hexamers. Multiplex PCR with immunoSEQ amplified the TCR beta CDR3 across 54 Vbeta and 13 Jbeta. TCRdb re-derived calls from the immunoSEQ multiplex PCR reads in MiXCR, one entry per CDR3 protein. Here the sample spans hundreds of thousands of distinct CDR3 sequences, about 93% being singletons. In germline, CDR1 is DFQATT, CDR2 SNEGSKA (reference sequence). V dropped 1 base and J dropped 6 bases, with 15 bases sitting between them. The length of the CDR3 is 14 residues.

The chain recombines TRBV20-1 with TRBJ1-1; D is unclear. The sequenced sample consisted of CD4+ T cells from PBMCs. The sequence was collected from a human donor with multiple sclerosis. DNA for the CDR3: TGCAGTGCTAGAGCACAGATCGTTCGGCCTGAAGCTTTCTTT. Its translation: CSARAQIVRPEAFF.